A single sample gave rise to the 31 T cell receptor beta chains below, sequenced in a study of beta chain features in type 1 diabetes. cDNA synthesis used the whole RNA isolate, giving expressed TCRB sequences. The data were produced by immunoSEQ multiplex PCR, yet TCRdb's version contains in-frame clones alone and is incomplete. The profile covers roughly 500,000 clones, with around 30% appearing a single time and almost 0.065% taken by the ten largest. The sequenced sample was naive CD4+ T cells from blood. Receptors originate from a man between 18 and 29 years old in good health.

The chain links TRBV5-4 to TRBJ2-7; 10 bases map to TRBD2. V was pared by 5 bases and J by 0 bases, with 8 bases of the junction left unmatched. CDR3 size: 16 residues. Germline assignment: CDR1 SGHNT and CDR2 YYREEE (reference sequence). The CDR3 spells CASSLASGRASYEQYF. The CDR3 coding sequence is TGTGCCAGCAGTTTAGCCAGCGGGAGGGCCTCCTACGAGCAGTACTTC. Full variable domain (rest looked up from reference TRBV5-4 and TRBJ2-7): ETGVTQSPTHLIKTRGQQVTLRCSSQSGHNTVSWYQQALGQGPQFIFQYYREEENGRGNFPPRFSGLQFPNYSSELNVNALELDDSALYLCASSLASGRASYEQYFGPGTRLTVT.

This clone has just a few counts. CDR3 DNA sequence: TGTGCCAGCAGTGGGGACAACTACAATGAGCAGTTCTTC. Translated: CASSGDNYNEQFF. This sequence joins TRBV2 and TRBJ2-1; maybe TRBD1 (6 bases). CDR1 and CDR2 (germline): SNHLY, FYNNEI. V dropped 4 bases and J dropped 3 bases, with 7 bases sitting between them. The CDR3 covers 13 residues. Using reference TRBV2 and TRBJ2-1 for the parts outside the CDR3, the full variable domain is EPEVTQTPSHQVTQMGQEVILRCVPISNHLYFYWYRQILGQKVEFLVSFYNNEISEKSEIFDDQFSVERPDGSNFTLKIRSTKLEDSAMYFCASSGDNYNEQFFGPGTRLTVL.

This sequence joins TRBV7-3 and TRBJ2-2; 12 bases match TRBD2. J gave up 2 bases and V 0 bases, and 4 bases lay outside the gene matches. Germline CDR1 is SGHTA and CDR2 is FQGTGA. This CDR3 is 18 amino acids long. In nucleotides, the CDR3 is TGTGCCAGCAGCTTAACCTCTAGCGGGAGGGGCAACACCGGGGAGCTGTTTTTT. As protein: CASSLTSSGRGNTGELFF.

This clone was detected only a few times. This sample includes further DNA sequences coding for the same CDR3. The CDR3 protein is CAWGQNYGYTF. The CDR3 DNA reads TGTGCCTGGGGTCAGAACTATGGCTACACCTTC. The chain joins TRBV30 to TRBJ1-2; no definite D call. Germline values: CDR1 GTSNPN, CDR2 SVGIG (reference sequence). The CDR3 spans 11 residues. V was cut by 5 bases and J by 2 bases, with 6 bases left in between.

V and J are TRBV27 and TRBJ2-7; TRBD1 might be the D (6 bases). Trimming took 3 bases from V and 3 from J, leaving 9 bases between them. Germline values: CDR1 MNHEY, CDR2 SMNVEV (reference sequence). The CDR3 totals 13 residues. In DNA form, the CDR3 reads TGTGCCAGCAGTTTCGGACAGTTCTACGAGCAGTACTTC. This gives the protein CASSFGQFYEQYF.

This chain links TRBV7-2 with TRBJ2-5; D unresolved. The germline CDR1 and CDR2 sequences are SGHTA and FQGNSA. The V and J ends lost 3 bases and 1 base respectively, with 6 bases between them. This CDR3 has 13 amino acids. The CDR3 DNA reads TGTGCCAGCAGCTTTTTCTTCCAAGAGACCCAGTACTTC. Residues: CASSFFFQETQYF.

This clone was counted a few times. The sample contains more than one DNA sequence encoding this CDR3. V gene TRBV29-1 combines with J gene TRBJ1-2; TRBD1 is a possible D gene (6 bases). The CDR3 totals 12 residues. Germline V gene lookup returns CDR1 SQVTM and CDR2 ANQGSEA. V was shortened by 3 bases and J by 3 bases, with 8 bases between the two germline ends. The CDR3 region has the DNA TGCAGCGTTGATAGGGGGGACTATGGCTACACCTTC. Protein: CSVDRGDYGYTF.

The rearrangement uses TRBV28 and TRBJ2-7; TRBD1 aligns across 7 bases. The CDR3 contains 15 residues. The trim removed 5 bases at V and 3 bases at J, leaving 10 bases unmatched. Germline V CDR1 and CDR2: MDHEN, SYDVKM. DNA for the CDR3: TGTGCCAGCAGTCGACCGGCACAGGGGTTCTACGAGCAGTACTTC. Translated: CASSRPAQGFYEQYF.

The V call is TRBV30, the J call TRBJ1-1; the D gene is possibly TRBD1 (6 bases). Looked up from germline, CDR1 is GTSNPN and CDR2 is SVGIG (reference sequence). The V end lost 3 bases, the J end lost 10 bases, and 18 bases lay between the germline ends. The CDR3 contains 13 residues. CDR3 coding DNA: TGTGCCTGGAGCGGGGGGGGCCCCCTGGTAGCTTTCTTT. This gives the protein CAWSGGGPLVAFF. The whole variable domain, filled in from reference TRBV30 and TRBJ1-1, reads SQTIHQWPATLVQPVGSPLSLECTVEGTSNPNLYWYRQAAGRGLQLLFYSVGIGQISSEVPQNLSASRPQDRQFILSSKKLLLSDSGFYLCAWSGGGPLVAFFGQGTRLTVV.

In its sample, this clone was seen a few times. This rearrangement joins TRBV4-2 to TRBJ2-5, with D possibly TRBD2 on 6 matching bases. CDR3 length equals 15 residues. The ends were cut back, 1 base at V and 1 base at J, with 10 bases in the middle. CDR1 is LGHNA and CDR2 is YNFKEQ in the germline V gene. The CDR3 sequence is CASSQVRDSQETQYF. In nucleotides, the CDR3 is TGTGCCAGCAGCCAAGTTCGGGACTCCCAAGAGACCCAGTACTTC.

This clone turned up a few times. The rearrangement joins TRBV28 to TRBJ2-7, with 10 nucleotides matching TRBD1. The V and J ends lost 7 bases and 2 bases, in that order; junction bases with no gene match: 8. CDR3 length: 15 residues. Germline V gene data show CDR1 as MDHEN and CDR2 as SYDVKM. The CDR3 region has the DNA TGTGCCAGCATTAAGGACAGGGGGGGGCCCTACGAGCAGTACTTC. This encodes CASIKDRGGPYEQYF.

The genes are TRBV5-1 and TRBJ2-2; the match to TRBD2 covers 11 bases. CDR3 length: 16 amino acids. Unmatched junction bases numbered 4, after V lost 4 bases and J lost 2 bases. Germline V gene sequence: CDR1 SGHRS, CDR2 YFSETQ. Written as DNA, the CDR3 is TGCGCCAGCAGCGCTAGCGGGAGGCCCAACACCGGGGAGCTGTTTTTT. Protein product: CASSASGRPNTGELFF.

The table lists this clone with a few counts. V is TRBV9 and J is TRBJ2-1; 14 nucleotides match TRBD2. There are 19 residues in the CDR3. The trim removed 0 bases at V and 5 bases at J, leaving 10 bases unmatched. Germline values: CDR1 SGDLS, CDR2 YYNGEE. The DNA for the CDR3 is TGTGCCAGCAGCGTAGTGGTAGGAGGACTAGCGGGAGGACACAATGAGCAGTTCTTC. It translates to CASSVVVGGLAGGHNEQFF.

The V gene is TRBV29-1, the J gene TRBJ2-7; no firm D call. V was trimmed by 4 bases and J by 5 bases, leaving 15 bases between them. The CDR3 spans 13 residues. Per the germline V gene, CDR1 is SQVTM and CDR2 is ANQGSEA. CDR3 nucleotide sequence: TGCAGCGTTGCCCCCCGACAAGTCCACGAGCAGTACTTC. Its protein product is CSVAPRQVHEQYF.

This rearrangement joins TRBV5-1 to TRBJ2-7, with 7 bases identical to TRBD1. The CDR3 runs 14 residues. V lost 2 bases and J lost 3; bases outside the gene matches: 5. CDR1 SGHRS and CDR2 YFSETQ come from the germline V gene. The CDR3 protein is CASSFPGQLYEQYF. The CDR3 DNA reads TGCGCCAGCAGCTTCCCGGGACAGCTCTACGAGCAGTACTTC.

This clone has only a few counts. This rearrangement joins TRBV9 to TRBJ2-1, with 7 bases that match TRBD2. Germline V gene lookup returns CDR1 SGDLS and CDR2 YYNGEE. The CDR3 totals 15 residues. V shed 0 bases, J shed 5 bases, and the junction held 5 bases outside the gene matches. The CDR3 spells CASSVVGGPNNEQFF. The CDR3 nucleotides read TGTGCCAGCAGCGTAGTGGGAGGGCCAAACAATGAGCAGTTCTTC.

V is TRBV29-1 and J is TRBJ2-3; tentative D call: TRBD1 (6 bases). Trimming took off 4 bases at V and 3 bases at J, with 17 bases between the two ends. There are 15 residues in the CDR3. Germline CDR1 is SQVTM and CDR2 is ANQGSEA. CDR3 DNA: TGCAGCGTTGTCGTTCGGTTGGGGGCGACAGATACGCAGTATTTT. This sequence encodes CSVVVRLGATDTQYF.

The chain carries TRBV15 and TRBJ1-1, with D hard to call. The V gene's germline CDR1 is LNHNV and CDR2 YYDKDF (reference sequence). CDR3 length: 13 residues. The V and J ends lost 1 base and 4 bases respectively, with 7 bases between them. The CDR3 sequence: CATSRATGTEAFF. CDR3 coding DNA: TGTGCCACCAGCAGAGCCACGGGCACTGAAGCTTTCTTT.

The J gene is TRBJ2-7, the V gene TRBV29-1, with TRBD2 identical over 12 bases. Germline CDR1 and CDR2: SQVTM and ANQGSEA. J was trimmed by 6 bases and V by 5 bases; bases with no gene match: 5. The CDR3 is 13 amino acids. In nucleotides, the CDR3 is TGCAGCGTTACTTCGGGACTAGCGGGCGAGCAGTACTTC. Translation: CSVTSGLAGEQYF.

This chain uses TRBV30 with TRBJ1-3; D not resolved. Trimming took off 2 bases at V and 0 bases at J, with 8 bases between the two ends. CDR1 is GTSNPN and CDR2 is SVGIG in the germline V gene (reference sequence). The CDR3 runs to 14 residues. The CDR3 coding sequence is TGTGCCTGGAGTAACACAGCCTCTGGAAACACCATATATTTT. It yields the protein CAWSNTASGNTIYF.

This clone has just a few counts. The J gene is TRBJ2-2, the V gene TRBV29-1; D assignment may be TRBD1 or TRBD2 (5 bases each). CDR1 SQVTM and CDR2 ANQGSEA come from the germline V gene. V was clipped by 3 bases and J by 6 bases, with 11 bases between them. This CDR3 comprises 13 residues. DNA of the CDR3: TGCAGCGTTGAGGGGACGGAACCCGGGGAGCTGTTTTTT. It encodes CSVEGTEPGELFF.

The chain employs TRBV7-2 and TRBJ2-1, with no clear D. Trimming removed 4 bases from V and 4 bases from J, with 8 bases in between. Germline V lookup: CDR1 SGHTA, CDR2 FQGNSA. This CDR3 contains 13 residues. CDR3 coding DNA: TGTGCCAGCAGCTCCCGCTATTACAATGAGCAGTTCTTC. This gives the protein CASSSRYYNEQFF.

The rearrangement links TRBV27 to TRBJ2-3, with 12 bases lining up with TRBD2. With 4 bases clipped from V and 0 bases from J, the junction kept 5 bases outside the gene matches. Germline assignment: CDR1 MNHEY and CDR2 SMNVEV (reference sequence). CDR3 length: 17 residues. CDR3 coding DNA: TGTGCCAGCAGTTCCTGGACTAGCGGGACTAGCACAGATACGCAGTATTTT. Translated: CASSSWTSGTSTDTQYF.

The CDR3 loop reads CASSFSGQISYEQYF. CDR3 in DNA: TGTGCCAGCAGCTTCAGTGGACAGATATCCTACGAGCAGTACTTC. This chain links TRBV5-4 with TRBJ2-7, with a weak D call TRBD1 (6 bases). Trimming shortened V by 2 bases and J by 1 base, and 13 bases separated the two germline ends. The CDR3 runs to 15 residues. Germline V gene lookup returns CDR1 SGHNT and CDR2 YYREEE (reference sequence). Supplemented by reference TRBV5-4 and TRBJ2-7, the full variable domain reads ETGVTQSPTHLIKTRGQQVTLRCSSQSGHNTVSWYQQALGQGPQFIFQYYREEENGRGNFPPRFSGLQFPNYSSELNVNALELDDSALYLCASSFSGQISYEQYFGPGTRLTVT.

The V call is TRBV7-2, the J call TRBJ2-2, with TRBD2 identical over 7 bases. This CDR3 region has 16 residues. The trim removed 6 bases at V and 0 bases at J, leaving 7 bases unmatched. From germline, CDR1 is SGHTA and CDR2 FQGNSA. CDR3: CASSHRDYANTGELFF. The DNA for the CDR3 is TGTGCCAGCAGTCACCGGGACTACGCGAACACCGGGGAGCTGTTTTTT.

This clone turned up a few times. Other DNA sequences of this sample code for an identical CDR3. The rearrangement joins TRBV25-1 to TRBJ2-5; D is undetermined. The germline gives CDR1 MGHDK, CDR2 SYGVNS. There are 12 residues in the CDR3. V lost 4 bases and J lost 0, with 3 bases in between. In DNA, the CDR3 is TGTGCCAGCAGTGGGTACCAAGAGACCCAGTACTTC. Protein product: CASSGYQETQYF.

This sequence joins TRBV7-9 and TRBJ2-2, with 9 bases aligning to TRBD2. The junction had 7 bases not matched to a gene; V was cut back by 2 bases and J by 0 bases. This CDR3 contains 18 residues. Germline loops: CDR1 SEHNR, CDR2 FQNEAQ (reference sequence). The CDR3: CASSLHGTSSPNTGELFF. As DNA, the CDR3 is TGTGCCAGCAGCTTACACGGGACTAGCAGCCCGAACACCGGGGAGCTGTTTTTT. Full variable domain (remainder filled in from reference TRBV7-9 and TRBJ2-2): DTGVSQNPRHKITKRGQNVTFRCDPISEHNRLYWYRQTLGQGPEFLTYFQNEAQLEKSRLLSDRFSAERPKGSFSTLEIQRTEQGDSAMYLCASSLHGTSSPNTGELFFGEGSRLTVL.

This clone came up a few times. The chain is built from TRBV30 and TRBJ2-1; D possibly corresponds to TRBD1 (5 bases). V dropped 1 base and J dropped 4 bases, with 14 bases sitting between them. Germline loops: CDR1 GTSNPN, CDR2 SVGIG (reference sequence). This CDR3 spans 15 amino acids. The DNA for the CDR3 is TGTGCCTGGAGTGGGGGCGGAAACACTTACAATGAGCAGTTCTTC. This encodes CAWSGGGNTYNEQFF.

V is TRBV19 and J is TRBJ1-5; 9 bases agree with TRBD1. Losses at the gene ends were 6 bases for V and 0 bases for J; bases not matched to a gene: 6. CDR1 and CDR2 (germline): LNHDA, SQIVND (reference sequence). CDR3 size: 16 residues. The CDR3 bases are TGTGCCAGTAGACAACCGGGACAGGGTAGCAATCAGCCCCAGCATTTT. It yields the protein CASRQPGQGSNQPQHF.

This clone turned up a few times. The gene calls are TRBV5-6 and TRBJ2-1; 8 bases are shared with TRBD1. After removal of 3 bases from V and 6 bases from J, the junction contained 2 bases not matched to a gene. Germline lookup yields CDR1 SGHDT and CDR2 YYEEEE. CDR3 length: 13 amino acids. The chain's CDR3 is CASSSGQGNEQFF. DNA for the CDR3: TGTGCCAGCAGCTCCGGACAGGGCAATGAGCAGTTCTTC. Together with reference TRBV5-6 and TRBJ2-1, the CDR3 gives the full variable domain: DAGVTQSPTHLIKTRGQQVTLRCSPKSGHDTVSWYQQALGQGPQFIFQYYEEEERQRGNFPDRFSGHQFPNYSSELNVNALLLGDSALYLCASSSGQGNEQFFGPGTRLTVL.

A few counts support this clone. The chain has TRBV20-1 and TRBJ2-1; D is uncertain. The CDR3 covers 11 residues. The V gene lost 6 bases and the J gene lost 10 bases, with 13 bases spanning the gap. CDR1 is DFQATT, CDR2 SNEGSKA, per germline (reference sequence). The CDR3 nucleotides read TGCAGTGCCCCGGTGGGGTGGGAGCAGTTCTTC. This gives the protein CSAPVGWEQFF.